This TCR beta chain was identified during a study of blood T cell repertoires in COVID-19. Study summary: Sources were T cells, B-cell-depleted T cells, or PBMCs; the material itself was cDNA or gDNA.

Produced via immunoSEQ multiplex PCR; TCRdb's table is partial and in-frame only. Of 45,000 to 60,000 clones in the sample, about 88% were seen once. This CDR3 has 15 amino acids. In germline, CDR1 is SGHRS, CDR2 YFSETQ. V was trimmed by 0 bases and J by 0 bases, leaving 7 bases between them. Material: peripheral blood. The rearrangement uses TRBV5-1 and TRBJ1-3; D is undetermined. The receptor was derived from a man over 45 with acute or convalescent COVID-19. For the CDR3, the DNA is TGCGCCAGCAGCTTGGCATGGGCCTCTGGAAACACCATATATTTT. This sequence encodes CASSLAWASGNTIYF.